Listed below are T cell receptor beta chains from one sample, sequenced in a study of cytomegalovirus exposure and HLA in healthy donors. Clones were sequenced by immunoSEQ multiplex PCR, and TCRdb holds only the in-frame ones, with some missing. In the table there are some 250,000 clones, 85% to 90% of which are singletons. The sequenced sample consisted of PBMCs. The source of these receptors is a woman aged 18-29 years in good health and CMV-seronegative. Both conserved end residues are part of each CDR3. A D gene is named only where the DNA matches it firmly.

TRBD1	TRBJ2-1	TRBV9	CASSTPGQGEHNEQFF
-	TRBJ2-1	TRBV7-9	CASSLSIREDEQFF
-	TRBJ2-7	TRBV4-3	CASSQALGEIYEQYF
-	TRBJ1-1	TRBV5-1	CASSLEHLNTEAFF
TRBD1	TRBJ1-4	TRBV15	CATSRPRGTGDEKLFF
TRBD1	TRBJ1-2	TRBV19	CASRGQGSSYGYTF
-	TRBJ2-3	TRBV7-9	CASTLRETGSTDTQYF
TRBD1	TRBJ1-4	TRBV28	CASSSSGGEKLFF
-	TRBJ2-2	TRBV20-1	CSAPGSGELFF
-	TRBJ1-2	TRBV6-1	CASRVQTLLYGYTF
-	TRBJ2-7	TRBV6-5	CASSSPGRPTYEQYF
TRBD1	TRBJ1-1	TRBV30	CAWSSYRGETEAFF
TRBD1	TRBJ2-2	TRBV2	CASRRQGRNTGELFF
-	TRBJ1-1	TRBV11-2	CASSFLSRTEAFF
TRBD1	TRBJ2-2	TRBV5-4	CASSMGQGKSWELFF
TRBD1	TRBJ1-6	TRBV28	CASSLGPGQENSPLHF
TRBD1	TRBJ1-4	TRBV7-9	CASSLDRGNEKLFF
-	TRBJ2-2	TRBV7-9	CASSLVQRGELFF
-	TRBJ1-3	TRBV11-2	CASSSPVDTSGNTIYF
TRBD2	TRBJ2-1	TRBV10-3	CAISTGTSYNEQFF
-	TRBJ1-2	TRBV5-1	CASSLAGNDYGYTF
TRBD1	TRBJ1-6	TRBV19	CASTSGTGFSPLHF
-	TRBJ2-5	TRBV6-5	CASSYGQTETQYF
TRBD1	TRBJ1-4	TRBV28	CASSIGQVEKLFF
TRBD1	TRBJ1-1	TRBV19	CASSTQGLDTEAFF
-	TRBJ2-5	TRBV2	CASSEAGQGTQETQYF
TRBD2	TRBJ2-3	TRBV19	CASSTGLAGDTQYF
-	TRBJ2-1	TRBV5-1	CASSFLLPSSYNEQFF
-	TRBJ2-3	TRBV28	CASSLERAQYF
-	TRBJ2-1	TRBV19	CASSIPWEFSSYNEQFF
-	TRBJ2-5	TRBV5-1	CAARRGATQYF
TRBD1	TRBJ1-4	TRBV6-1	CASSFGDRGGEKLFF
-	TRBJ2-7	TRBV19	CASSIAGYYYEQYF
-	TRBJ1-1	TRBV7-9	CASSLVMGRNTEAFF
TRBD2	TRBJ2-7	TRBV7-8	CASSLGDYYYEQYF
TRBD2	TRBJ2-1	TRBV4-1	CASSQTGTSGGGEQFF
TRBD1	TRBJ2-7	TRBV7-9	CASSHQGRGNPYEQYF
-	TRBJ1-1	TRBV28	CASSLLSGGNTEAFF
TRBD1	TRBJ1-6	TRBV7-6	CASSPQIGTGQSPLHF
TRBD1	TRBJ2-3	TRBV29-1	CSEQGAGTDTQYF
TRBD1	TRBJ1-2	TRBV19	CASRGTGVHGYTF
TRBD1	TRBJ2-5	TRBV28	CATRDSSTGETQYF
TRBD1	TRBJ2-7	TRBV19	CASSIPGQGAYEQYF
-	TRBJ2-3	TRBV7-9	CASMQPGVADTQYF
-	TRBJ2-3	TRBV4-1	CASSHIRGSTDTQYF
-	TRBJ2-5	TRBV9	CASSVVGGQETQYF
-	TRBJ2-5	TRBV12-5	CASGLLNQETQYF
-	TRBJ2-7	TRBV6-1	CATRPRQGSAYEQYF
-	TRBJ2-3	TRBV7-9	CASSSLAWRSTDTQYF
TRBD1	TRBJ2-3	TRBV7-2	CASTRDRGTDTQYF
-	TRBJ2-1	TRBV7-9	CASSHGLYEQFF
-	TRBJ2-1	TRBV7-2	CASSRGAGYYNEQFF
TRBD1	TRBJ2-7	TRBV28	CASGTGGISYEQYF
TRBD1	TRBJ1-1	TRBV2	CASRTGEGNTEAFF
-	TRBJ1-4	TRBV4-3	CASSQGGTRAEKLFF
TRBD2	TRBJ2-3	TRBV19	CASTPGGLGLSDTQYF
TRBD1	TRBJ2-7	TRBV6-5	CASRWTGSSYEQYF
-	TRBJ1-4	TRBV2	CASRQGGEKLFF